This entry lists 19 T cell receptor beta chains sequenced from one sample in a study of shared clonotypes between healthy human individuals. Selected positively for CCR7 and CD45RO-negative, naive CD8 cells excluded terminally differentiated effector memory CD45RA+ cells. The method was immunoSEQ multiplex PCR; TCRdb's version includes in-frame clones alone and lacks a portion of them. The sample has hundreds of thousands of clones, roughly 98% seen once; the top ten hold roughly 0.29%. The sample taken for sequencing was naive CD8+ T cells sorted from blood. The receptors originated from a man aged 25-45 years in good health.

V and J are TRBV7-8 and TRBJ2-7; 7 nucleotides align to TRBD2. The V and J ends lost 5 bases and 4 bases, in that order; junction bases with no gene match: 5. The CDR3 consists of 13 residues. Germline V CDR1 and CDR2: SGHVS, FQNEAQ. The DNA for the CDR3 is TGTGCCAGCAGCGCCGGACTAGGGTACGAGCAGTACTTC. This translates into CASSAGLGYEQYF.

The gene calls are TRBV7-9 and TRBJ2-7, with a weak D call TRBD2 (5 bases). CDR1 and CDR2 from the germline V gene are SEHNR and FQNEAQ (reference sequence). The CDR3 runs 13 residues. Trimming pared 5 bases from V and 2 bases from J, leaving 10 bases between. This CDR3 is CASSPGDPYEQYF. The CDR3, as DNA: TGTGCCAGCAGCCCCGGGGATCCCTACGAGCAGTACTTC. The entire variable domain, with the rest obtained from reference TRBV7-9 and TRBJ2-7, is as follows: DTGVSQNPRHKITKRGQNVTFRCDPISEHNRLYWYRQTLGQGPEFLTYFQNEAQLEKSRLLSDRFSAERPKGSFSTLEIQRTEQGDSAMYLCASSPGDPYEQYFGPGTRLTVT.

This rearrangement joins TRBV28 to TRBJ1-1, with D unclear. Per the germline V gene, CDR1 is MDHEN and CDR2 is SYDVKM. CDR3 length equals 13 residues. V was clipped by 3 bases and J by 7 bases, with 12 bases between them. Here the CDR3 DNA reads TGTGCCAGCAGTTTCATCCGAGGGCTTGAAGCTTTCTTT. Translating it yields CASSFIRGLEAFF.

This chain connects TRBV6-1 to TRBJ2-1; 9 bases are shared with TRBD2. J was trimmed by 10 bases and V by 3 bases; bases with no gene match: 13. This CDR3 has 16 residues. Germline V gives CDR1 MNHNS, CDR2 SASEGT. The CDR3 sequence is CASSDPVASGTWEQFF. As DNA, the CDR3 is TGTGCCAGCAGTGATCCCGTGGCTAGCGGGACATGGGAGCAGTTCTTC.

This rearrangement joins TRBV11-2 to TRBJ2-7; a possible D gene is TRBD2 (6 bases). Germline CDR1 SGHAT, CDR2 FQNNGV. V was cut by 2 bases and J by 0 bases, with 20 bases left in between. The CDR3 has 18 residues. The CDR3 loop is CASSLLSSGLPPSYEQYF. CDR3 DNA: TGTGCCAGCAGCTTATTGTCAAGCGGGCTTCCCCCCTCCTACGAGCAGTACTTC.

This chain joins TRBV27 and TRBJ2-3; D may be TRBD2 (7 bases). With 1 base removed from V and 6 bases from J, the gap between germline ends came to 14 bases. Germline V gives CDR1 MNHEY, CDR2 SMNVEV (reference sequence). This CDR3 has 15 amino acids. The CDR3 DNA reads TGTGCCAGCAGTTTATGGGGGGGCGGTGGGGATACGCAGTATTTT. This encodes CASSLWGGGGDTQYF.

This clone was seen just once. The V call is TRBV28, the J call TRBJ2-2; 8 bases map to TRBD1. CDR1 is MDHEN, CDR2 SYDVKM, per germline. The CDR3 is 19 amino acids. Losses at the gene ends were 3 bases for V and 9 bases for J; bases not matched to a gene: 21. The CDR3 coding sequence is TGTGCCAGCAGTTTTCTATACATCCATCTCCAGGGGGCGGGCCGGGAGCTGTTTTTT. Translation gives CASSFLYIHLQGAGRELFF.

The genes are TRBV9 and TRBJ2-7; D is possibly TRBD1 (6 bases). The CDR3 loop spans 14 amino acids. V was clipped by 0 bases and J by 3 bases, with 10 bases between them. CDR1 SGDLS and CDR2 YYNGEE come from the germline V gene. CDR3 DNA sequence: TGTGCCAGCAGCGTAGGGGACAAAAACTACGAGCAGTACTTC. It yields the protein CASSVGDKNYEQYF.

The rearrangement links TRBV5-1 to TRBJ2-7; a weak D match, TRBD2 (5 bases). CDR3 length: 17 amino acids. V lost 4 bases, J lost 0 bases, and 20 bases lay in between. The germline CDR1 and CDR2 sequences are SGHRS and YFSETQ. CDR3 loop: CASSPSEVALSSYEQYF. DNA of the CDR3: TGCGCCAGCAGCCCCTCGGAAGTAGCGTTGAGCTCCTACGAGCAGTACTTC.

J is TRBJ2-1 and V is TRBV7-9; 8 bases match TRBD2. This CDR3 spans 17 amino acids. The junction had 12 bases not matched to a gene; V was cut back by 1 base and J by 7 bases. Germline V gives CDR1 SEHNR, CDR2 FQNEAQ (reference sequence). Here the CDR3 DNA reads TGTGCCAGCAGCTTAGTCCTAGCCCGGGAGGGCCAGAATGAGCAGTTCTTC. Protein sequence: CASSLVLAREGQNEQFF.

V gene TRBV10-3 combines with J gene TRBJ1-5; D call uncertain. The CDR3 loop spans 13 amino acids. V was clipped by 3 bases and J by 3 bases, with 6 bases between them. Looked up from germline, CDR1 is ENHRY and CDR2 is SYGVKD. The CDR3 sequence: CAISDRNNQPQHF. The DNA for the CDR3 is TGTGCCATCAGTGACAGGAACAATCAGCCCCAGCATTTT.

About this clone: Other DNA variants within this sample encode the same CDR3. The chain has TRBV15 and TRBJ1-2; no definite D call. The V gene lost 0 bases and the J gene lost 0 bases, with 8 bases spanning the gap. The CDR3 loop spans 15 amino acids. Germline CDR1 and CDR2: LNHNV and YYDKDF (reference sequence). CDR3 loop: CATSRDRAANYGYTF. The CDR3 DNA sequence: TGTGCCACCAGCAGAGATCGGGCAGCTAACTATGGCTACACCTTC.

The V call is TRBV9, the J call TRBJ2-1, with D possibly matching TRBD2 (5 bases). The CDR3 has 11 amino acids. The V and J ends lost 10 bases and 6 bases respectively, with 11 bases between them. CDR1 and CDR2 (germline): SGDLS, YYNGEE. The CDR3 here is CASQRGNEQFF. The CDR3, as DNA: TGTGCCTCCCAACGGGGCAATGAGCAGTTCTTC.

CDR3 sequence reads: CASTPITGGVVYGYTF. CDR3 in DNA: TGTGCCAGTACCCCAATCACAGGGGGCGTCGTCTATGGCTACACCTTC. The J gene is TRBJ1-2, the V gene TRBV19; TRBD1 matches 9 bases. The trim removed 7 bases at V and 4 bases at J, leaving 13 bases unmatched. The CDR3 is 16 amino acids. CDR1 LNHDA and CDR2 SQIVND come from the germline V gene (reference sequence).

This chain joins TRBV27 and TRBJ2-1, with 8 bases identical to TRBD2. Unmatched junction bases numbered 7, after V lost 1 base and J lost 2 bases. The CDR3 is 17 residues long. CDR1 is MNHEY and CDR2 is SMNVEV in the germline V gene (reference sequence). The CDR3 spells CASSLFIREGTYNEQFF. The CDR3 DNA reads TGTGCCAGCAGTTTATTCATTCGGGAGGGAACCTACAATGAGCAGTTCTTC.

This clone occurred once. The V and J genes are TRBV6-5 and TRBJ2-7; D gene unclear. Trimming left V 0 bases short and J 7 bases short, with 10 bases between. CDR1 and CDR2 (germline): MNHEY, SVGAGI. The CDR3 has 13 residues. The CDR3 DNA reads TGTGCCAGCAGTTACTCGTCGGTGGGTGAGCAGTACTTC. Its protein is CASSYSSVGEQYF.

V and J are TRBV2 and TRBJ2-5, with D maybe TRBD1 (5 bases). Trimming took 4 bases from V and 10 from J, leaving 37 bases between them. The germline V gene has CDR1 SNHLY and CDR2 FYNNEI. The CDR3 covers 20 residues. The DNA for the CDR3 is TGTGCCAGCAGTGGCGACCCTTTGGAGACAGCCGGTGGTCGCGAAAGGGACCAGTACTTC. As protein: CASSGDPLETAGGRERDQYF. Drawing the rest from reference TRBV2 and TRBJ2-5, the complete variable domain is EPEVTQTPSHQVTQMGQEVILRCVPISNHLYFYWYRQILGQKVEFLVSFYNNEISEKSEIFDDQFSVERPDGSNFTLKIRSTKLEDSAMYFCASSGDPLETAGGRERDQYFGPGTRLLVL.

The genes are TRBV7-9 and TRBJ2-7, with D uncertain. Germline values: CDR1 SEHNR, CDR2 FQNEAQ (reference sequence). Trimming removed 1 base at V and 0 bases at J, with 7 bases between. This CDR3 spans 14 amino acids. The CDR3 spells CASSLEVDSYEQYF. The CDR3 coding sequence is TGTGCCAGCAGCTTAGAGGTGGACTCCTACGAGCAGTACTTC.

This chain uses TRBV29-1 with TRBJ2-7, with D possibly being TRBD1 (6 bases). Per germline, CDR1 SQVTM and CDR2 ANQGSEA. CDR3 length equals 15 residues. Trimming shortened V by 3 bases and J by 0 bases, and 15 bases separated the two germline ends. The DNA of the CDR3 is TGCAGCGTTGAGGAGGACAGTGCCAGCTCCTACGAGCAGTACTTC. Protein sequence: CSVEEDSASSYEQYF.